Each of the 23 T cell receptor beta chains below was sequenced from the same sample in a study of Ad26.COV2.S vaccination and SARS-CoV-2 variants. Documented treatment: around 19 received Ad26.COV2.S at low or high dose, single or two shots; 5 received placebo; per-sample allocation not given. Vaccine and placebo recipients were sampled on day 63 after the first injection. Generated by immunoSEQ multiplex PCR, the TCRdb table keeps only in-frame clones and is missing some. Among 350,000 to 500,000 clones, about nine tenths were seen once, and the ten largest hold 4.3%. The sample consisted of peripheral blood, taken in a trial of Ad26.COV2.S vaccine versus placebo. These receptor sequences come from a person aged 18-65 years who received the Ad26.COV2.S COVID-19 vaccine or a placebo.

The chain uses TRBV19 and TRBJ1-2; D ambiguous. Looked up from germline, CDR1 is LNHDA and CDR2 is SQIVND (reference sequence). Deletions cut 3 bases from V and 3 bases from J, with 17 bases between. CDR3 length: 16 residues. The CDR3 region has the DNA TGTGCCAGTAGTATGAAGGCGTACGACCGGGACTATGGCTACACCTTC. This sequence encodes CASSMKAYDRDYGYTF.

CDR3: CASSNGGGGRGEQYF. CDR3 coding DNA: TGTGCCAGCAGCAATGGGGGCGGGGGAAGAGGGGAGCAGTACTTC. The rearrangement links TRBV27 to TRBJ2-7; the D gene is possibly TRBD2 (7 bases). Trimming took off 6 bases at V and 7 bases at J, with 22 bases between the two ends. Germline CDR1 is MNHEY and CDR2 is SMNVEV (reference sequence). The CDR3 covers 15 residues.

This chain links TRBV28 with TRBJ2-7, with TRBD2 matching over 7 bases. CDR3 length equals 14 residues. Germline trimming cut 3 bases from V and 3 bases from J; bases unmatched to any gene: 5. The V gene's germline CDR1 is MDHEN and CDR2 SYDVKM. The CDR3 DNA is TGTGCCAGCAGTTTGTCGGGAGGATACTACGAGCAGTACTTC. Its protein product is CASSLSGGYYEQYF. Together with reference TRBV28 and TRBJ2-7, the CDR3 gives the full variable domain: DVKVTQSSRYLVKRTGEKVFLECVQDMDHENMFWYRQDPGLGLRLIYFSYDVKMKEKGDIPEGYSVSREKKERFSLILESASTNQTSMYLCASSLSGGYYEQYFGPGTRLTVT.

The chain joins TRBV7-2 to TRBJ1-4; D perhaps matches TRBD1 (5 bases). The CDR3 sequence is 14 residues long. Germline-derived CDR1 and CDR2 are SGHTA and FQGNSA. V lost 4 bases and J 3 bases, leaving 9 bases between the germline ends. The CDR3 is CASSSGLANEKLFF. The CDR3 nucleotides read TGTGCCAGCAGCTCAGGGTTGGCTAATGAAAAACTGTTTTTT.

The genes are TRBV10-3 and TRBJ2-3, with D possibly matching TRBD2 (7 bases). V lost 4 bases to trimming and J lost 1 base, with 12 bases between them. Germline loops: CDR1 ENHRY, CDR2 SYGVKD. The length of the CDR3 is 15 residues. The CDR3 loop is CAISGGGGGTDTQYF. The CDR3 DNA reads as TGTGCCATCAGTGGAGGGGGGGGCGGCACAGATACGCAGTATTTT.

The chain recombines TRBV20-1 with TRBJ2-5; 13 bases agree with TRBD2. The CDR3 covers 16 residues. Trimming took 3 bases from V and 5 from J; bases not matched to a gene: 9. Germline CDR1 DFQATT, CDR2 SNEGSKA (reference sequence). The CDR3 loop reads CSASLLAGGRRETQYF. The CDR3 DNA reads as TGCAGTGCTAGTTTACTAGCGGGAGGGCGACGGGAGACCCAGTACTTC.

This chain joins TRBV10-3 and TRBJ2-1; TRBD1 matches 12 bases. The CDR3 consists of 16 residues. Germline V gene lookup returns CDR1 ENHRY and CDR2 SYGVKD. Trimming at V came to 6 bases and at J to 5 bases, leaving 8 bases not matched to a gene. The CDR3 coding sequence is TGTGCCATCAGATCCGGGACAGGGGGCTATAACAATGAGCAGTTCTTC. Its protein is CAIRSGTGGYNNEQFF.

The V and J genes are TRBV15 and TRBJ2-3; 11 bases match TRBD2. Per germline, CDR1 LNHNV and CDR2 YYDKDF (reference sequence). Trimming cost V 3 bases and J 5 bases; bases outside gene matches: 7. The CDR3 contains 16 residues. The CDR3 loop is CATSSVLAGEVDTQYF. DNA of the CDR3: TGTGCCACCAGCAGTGTACTAGCGGGAGAGGTAGATACGCAGTATTTT. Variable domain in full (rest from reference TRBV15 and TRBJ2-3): DAMVIQNPRYQVTQFGKPVTLSCSQTLNHNVMYWYQQKSSQAPKLLFHYYDKDFNNEADTPDNFQSRRPNTSFCFLDIRSPGLGDTAMYLCATSSVLAGEVDTQYFGPGTRLTVL.

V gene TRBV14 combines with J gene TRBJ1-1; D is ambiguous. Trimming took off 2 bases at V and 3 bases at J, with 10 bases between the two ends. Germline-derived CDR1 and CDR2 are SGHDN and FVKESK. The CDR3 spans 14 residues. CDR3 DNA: TGTGCCAGCAGCCAAAAGATCGGCGACACTGAAGCTTTCTTT. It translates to CASSQKIGDTEAFF.

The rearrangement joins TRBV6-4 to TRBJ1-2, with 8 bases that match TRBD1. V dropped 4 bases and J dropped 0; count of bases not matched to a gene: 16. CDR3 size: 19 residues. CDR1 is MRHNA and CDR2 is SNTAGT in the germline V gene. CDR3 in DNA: TGTGCCAGCAGTGCCACCCCGGGACAGGCGACCCCCGCTAACTATGGCTACACCTTC. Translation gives CASSATPGQATPANYGYTF.

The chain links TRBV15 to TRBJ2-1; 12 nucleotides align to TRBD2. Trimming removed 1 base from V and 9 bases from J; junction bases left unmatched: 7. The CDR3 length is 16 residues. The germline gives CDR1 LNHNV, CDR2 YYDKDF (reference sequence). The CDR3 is CATSRGALAGGSEQFF. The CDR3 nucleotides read TGTGCCACCAGCAGAGGGGCCCTAGCGGGAGGGTCTGAGCAGTTCTTC.

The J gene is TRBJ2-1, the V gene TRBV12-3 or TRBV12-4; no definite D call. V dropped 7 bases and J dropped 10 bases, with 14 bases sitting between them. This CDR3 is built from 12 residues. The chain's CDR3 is CASTLPRGEQFF. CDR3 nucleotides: TGTGCCAGCACTCTTCCCCGTGGAGAGCAGTTCTTC.

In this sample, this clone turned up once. In nucleotides, the CDR3 is TGTGCCAGCAGCAAAAGGGCGGCCAACGTCCTGACTTTC. It codes for CASSKRAANVLTF. The genes are TRBV21-1 and TRBJ2-6. TRBV21-1 is an annotated pseudogene. CDR3 size: 13 residues.

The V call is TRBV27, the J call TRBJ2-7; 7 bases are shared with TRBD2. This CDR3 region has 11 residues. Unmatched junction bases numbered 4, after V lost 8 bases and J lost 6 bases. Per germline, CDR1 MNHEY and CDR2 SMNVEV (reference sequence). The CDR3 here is CASRWGGEQYF. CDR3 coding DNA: TGTGCCAGCCGTTGGGGGGGCGAGCAGTACTTC.

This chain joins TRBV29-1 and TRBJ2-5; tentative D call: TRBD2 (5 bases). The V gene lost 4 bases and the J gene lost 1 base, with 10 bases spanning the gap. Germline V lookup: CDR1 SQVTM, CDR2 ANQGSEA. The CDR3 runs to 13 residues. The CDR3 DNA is TGCAGCGTTGTACTAGGTTCCCAAGAGACCCAGTACTTC. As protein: CSVVLGSQETQYF. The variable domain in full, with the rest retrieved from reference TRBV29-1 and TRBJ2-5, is SAVISQKPSRDICQRGTSLTIQCQVDSQVTMMFWYRQQPGQSLTLIATANQGSEATYESGFVIDKFPISRPNLTFSTLTVSNMSPEDSSIYLCSVVLGSQETQYFGPGTRLLVL.

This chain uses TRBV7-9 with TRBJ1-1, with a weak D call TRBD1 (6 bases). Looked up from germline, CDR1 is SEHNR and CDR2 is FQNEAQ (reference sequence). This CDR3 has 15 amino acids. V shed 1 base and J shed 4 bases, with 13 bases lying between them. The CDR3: CASSLDGGLSTEAFF. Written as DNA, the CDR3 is TGTGCCAGCAGCTTAGACGGGGGGCTAAGCACTGAAGCTTTCTTT.

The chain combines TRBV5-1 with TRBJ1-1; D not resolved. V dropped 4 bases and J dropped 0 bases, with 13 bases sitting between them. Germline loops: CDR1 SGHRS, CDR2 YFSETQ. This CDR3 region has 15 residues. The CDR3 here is CASSPAEYVNTEAFF. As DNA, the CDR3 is TGCGCCAGCAGCCCGGCGGAGTATGTGAACACTGAAGCTTTCTTT.

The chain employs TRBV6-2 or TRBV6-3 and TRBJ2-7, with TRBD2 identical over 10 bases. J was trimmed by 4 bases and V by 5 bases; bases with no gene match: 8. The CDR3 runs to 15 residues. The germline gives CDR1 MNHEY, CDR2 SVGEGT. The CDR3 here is CASSPQLAGIYEQYF. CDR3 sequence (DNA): TGTGCCAGCAGTCCCCAACTAGCGGGAATATACGAGCAGTACTTC.

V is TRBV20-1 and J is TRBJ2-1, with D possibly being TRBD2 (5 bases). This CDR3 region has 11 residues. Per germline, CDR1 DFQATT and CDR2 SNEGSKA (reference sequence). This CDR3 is CSADSHNEQFF. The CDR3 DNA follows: TGCAGCGCGGACTCTCACAATGAGCAGTTCTTC.

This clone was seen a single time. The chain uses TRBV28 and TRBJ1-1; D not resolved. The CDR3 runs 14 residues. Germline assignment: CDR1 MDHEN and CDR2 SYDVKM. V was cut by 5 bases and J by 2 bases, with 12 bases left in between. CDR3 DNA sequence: TGTGCCAGCAGTGACGGGATGACAAACACTGAAGCTTTCTTT. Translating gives CASSDGMTNTEAFF. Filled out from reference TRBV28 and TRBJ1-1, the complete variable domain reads DVKVTQSSRYLVKRTGEKVFLECVQDMDHENMFWYRQDPGLGLRLIYFSYDVKMKEKGDIPEGYSVSREKKERFSLILESASTNQTSMYLCASSDGMTNTEAFFGQGTRLTVV.

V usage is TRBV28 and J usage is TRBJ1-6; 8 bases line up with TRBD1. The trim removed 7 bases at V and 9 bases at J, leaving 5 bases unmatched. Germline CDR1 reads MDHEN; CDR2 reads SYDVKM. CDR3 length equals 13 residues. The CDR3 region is CASTPDRASPLHF. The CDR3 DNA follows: TGTGCCAGCACCCCGGACAGGGCTTCACCCCTCCACTTT.

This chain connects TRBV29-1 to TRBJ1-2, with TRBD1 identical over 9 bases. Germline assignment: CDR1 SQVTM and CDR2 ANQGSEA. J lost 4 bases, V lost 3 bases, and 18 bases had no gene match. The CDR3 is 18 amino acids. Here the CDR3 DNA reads TGCAGCGTTGACCCGAGGGGACAGGGAAGGGGATCGGGCTATGGCTACACCTTC. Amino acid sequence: CSVDPRGQGRGSGYGYTF.

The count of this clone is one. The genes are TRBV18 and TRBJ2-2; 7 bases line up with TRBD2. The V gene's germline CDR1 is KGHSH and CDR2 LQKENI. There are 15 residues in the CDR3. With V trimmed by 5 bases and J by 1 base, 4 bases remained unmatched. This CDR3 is CASSTSSGNTGELFF. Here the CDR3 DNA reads TGTGCCAGCTCAACCTCTAGCGGGAACACCGGGGAGCTGTTTTTT. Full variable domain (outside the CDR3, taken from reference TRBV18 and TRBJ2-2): NAGVMQNPRHLVRRRGQEARLRCSPMKGHSHVYWYRQLPEEGLKFMVYLQKENIIDESGMPKERFSAEFPKEGPSILRIQQVVRGDSAAYFCASSTSSGNTGELFFGEGSRLTVL.